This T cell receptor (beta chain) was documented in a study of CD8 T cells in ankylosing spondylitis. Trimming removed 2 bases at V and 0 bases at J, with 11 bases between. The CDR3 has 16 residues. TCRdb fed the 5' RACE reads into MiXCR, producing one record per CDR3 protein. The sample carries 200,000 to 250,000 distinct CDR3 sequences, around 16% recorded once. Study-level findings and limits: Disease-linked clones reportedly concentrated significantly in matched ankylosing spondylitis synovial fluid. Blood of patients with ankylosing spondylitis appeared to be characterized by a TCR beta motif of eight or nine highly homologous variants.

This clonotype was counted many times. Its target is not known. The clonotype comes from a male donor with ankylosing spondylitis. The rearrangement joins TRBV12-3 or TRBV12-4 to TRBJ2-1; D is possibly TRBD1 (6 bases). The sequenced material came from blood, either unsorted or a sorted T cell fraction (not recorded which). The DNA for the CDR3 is TGTGCCAGCAGTTTAATGGGGGCCGACTCCTACAATGAGCAGTTCTTC. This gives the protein CASSLMGADSYNEQFF.